The 29 T cell receptor beta chains below come from one sample, sequenced in a study of T cell responses to AZD1222 COVID-19 vaccine. Some clones are missing from TCRdb's copy, which holds only in-frame ones; the method was immunoSEQ multiplex PCR. This table holds roughly 100,000 clones, about 90% found once. Here the sequenced sample was peripheral blood, taken on day 0 of AZD1222 vaccination. Source of these receptors: an adult in good health.

As DNA, the CDR3 is TGTGCCAGCAGCTATGGACAGGCAACTAATGAAAAACTGTTTTTT. This gives the protein CASSYGQATNEKLFF. The rearrangement joins TRBV5-4 to TRBJ1-4, with 7 bases identical to TRBD1. V trimming: 3 bases; J trimming: 0 bases; junction bases outside the gene matches: 2. This CDR3 region has 15 residues. CDR1 SGHNT and CDR2 YYREEE come from the germline V gene (reference sequence).

The chain employs TRBV30 and TRBJ2-5; D might be TRBD2 (7 bases). CDR3 length: 16 residues. Trimming cost V 1 base and J 4 bases, with 19 bases left between them. Germline V lookup: CDR1 GTSNPN, CDR2 SVGIG (reference sequence). CDR3 protein: CAWSGYGLGGRETQYF. In nucleotides, the CDR3 is TGTGCCTGGAGTGGCTACGGACTAGGGGGACGAGAGACCCAGTACTTC.

V usage is TRBV11-2 and J usage is TRBJ1-1; 10 bases map to TRBD1. V was clipped by 3 bases and J by 10 bases; unmatched bases: 8. This CDR3 contains 14 residues. Germline values: CDR1 SGHAT, CDR2 FQNNGV. The CDR3 sequence: CASSLGTGALGAFF. CDR3 nucleotides: TGTGCCAGCAGCTTGGGGACAGGGGCGCTAGGAGCTTTCTTT.

In this sample, this clone turned up once. Here the CDR3 reads CASSLQSDQRGGYTF. Here the CDR3 DNA reads TGTGCCAGCTCACTCCAATCGGACCAAAGAGGTGGCTACACCTTC. V gene TRBV18 combines with J gene TRBJ1-2; D is ambiguous. There are 15 residues in the CDR3. V lost 4 bases and J 7 bases, leaving 19 bases between the germline ends. Looked up from germline, CDR1 is KGHSH and CDR2 is LQKENI.

This rearrangement joins TRBV11-2 to TRBJ2-7; perhaps TRBD2 as D (5 bases). The V and J ends lost 3 bases and 3 bases respectively, with 6 bases between them. The CDR3 is 12 amino acids. From germline, CDR1 is SGHAT and CDR2 FQNNGV. The DNA of the CDR3 is TGTGCCAGCAGCTTCGGAGGCTACGAGCAGTACTTC. Amino acids: CASSFGGYEQYF.

V usage is TRBV18 and J usage is TRBJ2-2; no reliable D call. Germline V lookup: CDR1 KGHSH, CDR2 LQKENI. The CDR3 has 14 residues. V was shortened by 3 bases and J by 2 bases, with 7 bases between the two germline ends. CDR3 amino acids: CASSPSTNTGELFF. Written as DNA, the CDR3 is TGTGCCAGCTCACCTTCCACTAACACCGGGGAGCTGTTTTTT.

V usage is TRBV11-3 and J usage is TRBJ2-7; possibly TRBD1 for D (6 bases). The ends were cut back, 1 base at V and 11 bases at J, with 12 bases in the middle. The CDR3 sequence is 12 residues long. In germline, CDR1 is SGHNT, CDR2 YENEEA. The chain's CDR3 is CASSLGTGKEYF. The CDR3 DNA follows: TGTGCCAGCAGCTTAGGCACAGGGAAGGAGTACTTC.

The V gene is TRBV7-3, the J gene TRBJ2-1, with 8 bases that match TRBD2. The germline V gene encodes CDR1 SGHTA and CDR2 FQGTGA. J gave up 5 bases and V 5 bases, and 2 bases lay outside the gene matches. CDR3 length: 13 residues. The CDR3 region is CASSVAGNNEQFF. The CDR3 bases are TGTGCCAGCAGCGTAGCGGGGAACAATGAGCAGTTCTTC.

The rearrangement links TRBV27 to TRBJ2-1, with 12 bases identical to TRBD2. The CDR3 extends over 16 amino acids. V lost 4 bases to trimming and J lost 7 bases; unmatched junction nucleotides: 8. Germline V CDR1 and CDR2: MNHEY, SMNVEV (reference sequence). CDR3 residues: CASSSRLAGDVNEQFF. CDR3 nucleotide sequence: TGTGCCAGCAGTTCTAGACTAGCGGGAGATGTAAATGAGCAGTTCTTC.

CDR3 coding DNA: TGTGCCAGCAGTGAGAAGCGGGCGGTATCCTACGAGCAGTACTTC. This encodes CASSEKRAVSYEQYF. The rearrangement uses TRBV2 and TRBJ2-7; maybe TRBD2 (6 bases). CDR3 length equals 15 residues. From germline, CDR1 is SNHLY and CDR2 FYNNEI. V was pared by 3 bases and J by 1 base, with 13 bases between.

This rearrangement joins TRBV4-2 to TRBJ1-5; tentatively, D is TRBD1 (6 bases). CDR1 and CDR2 (germline): LGHNA, YNFKEQ. The CDR3 has 16 residues. V shed 1 base and J shed 4 bases, with 14 bases lying between them. The CDR3: CASSQAGLGANQPQHF. In nucleotides, the CDR3 is TGTGCCAGCAGCCAAGCTGGGTTGGGGGCGAATCAGCCCCAGCATTTT.

V gene TRBV19 combines with J gene TRBJ2-7, with D maybe TRBD2 (5 bases). The CDR3 is 13 residues long. V gave up 5 bases and J gave up 4 bases, with 12 bases separating them. The germline gives CDR1 LNHDA, CDR2 SQIVND (reference sequence). The CDR3 DNA follows: TGTGCCAGTAGTGAGGGTAGGTCTTACGAGCAGTACTTC. Protein: CASSEGRSYEQYF.

The chain is built from TRBV28 and TRBJ1-2, with a weak D call TRBD1 (5 bases). CDR3 length: 15 residues. Germline V gene data show CDR1 as MDHEN and CDR2 as SYDVKM. The germline V and J ends were trimmed by 5 bases and 4 bases, with 17 bases remaining between them. The CDR3 sequence: CASSPSLSGVYGYTF. The CDR3, as DNA: TGTGCCAGCAGTCCCTCCCTTTCGGGGGTCTATGGCTACACCTTC.

The chain is built from TRBV12-2 and TRBJ2-7; the table's D call TRBD2 went unverified against the DNA. TRBV12-2 is recorded as a pseudogene. The CDR3 length is 16 residues. The CDR3 reads CASRLALMTSGREQYF. The DNA for the CDR3 is TGTGCAAGTCGCTTAGCGCTTATGACTAGCGGACGAGAGCAGTACTTC.

This clone came up once. The junction departs from the called germline gene at one end, perhaps through a read error. The V and J genes are TRBV25-1 and TRBJ2-5; a weak D match, TRBD2 (5 bases). This CDR3 has 15 residues. The germline CDR1 and CDR2 sequences are MGHDK and SYGVNS. As DNA, the CDR3 is TGTGCCAGCAGCGAATGGTACGGGGACCAAGAGACCCAGTACTTC. This gives the protein CASSEWYGDQETQYF.

The chain links TRBV6-5 to TRBJ1-5; D uncertain. The length of the CDR3 is 12 residues. From germline, CDR1 is MNHEY and CDR2 SVGAGI. V shed 5 bases and J shed 15 bases, with 17 bases lying between them. CDR3 in DNA: TGTGCCAGCAGTCCCGATTCCCAGTCGGGGCATTTT. Residues: CASSPDSQSGHF.

The chain employs TRBV19 and TRBJ1-2, with 7 bases fitting TRBD1. This CDR3 comprises 16 residues. Germline V lookup: CDR1 LNHDA, CDR2 SQIVND (reference sequence). The J segment lost 8 bases and the V segment lost 3 bases, leaving 15 bases of the junction unmatched. The CDR3, as DNA: TGTGCCAGTAGTATGTCCTCGACAGGGAACCCGGGCGGCTACACCTTC. It codes for CASSMSSTGNPGGYTF.

This chain uses TRBV4-1 with TRBJ1-2; D not certain. Trimming left V 0 bases short and J 3 bases short, with 11 bases between. Per germline, CDR1 MGHRA and CDR2 YSYEKL. This CDR3 is built from 15 residues. The CDR3 nucleotides read TGCGCCAGCAGCCAAGATCCGGAGACCGACTATGGCTACACCTTC. Translating it yields CASSQDPETDYGYTF.

Only a few counts were recorded for this clone. The chain employs TRBV10-1 and TRBJ2-2, with a possible D match to TRBD2 (5 bases). Trimming removed 8 bases at V and 0 bases at J, with 10 bases between. The CDR3 runs 14 residues. Per the germline V gene, CDR1 is WNHNN and CDR2 is SYGVQD (reference sequence). DNA for the CDR3: TGCGCCAGCGCTGAGCGGACGAACACCGGGGAGCTGTTTTTT. Translation gives CASAERTNTGELFF.

The chain couples TRBV19 to TRBJ1-1; a possible D gene is TRBD1 (6 bases). V dropped 5 bases and J dropped 4 bases, with 14 bases sitting between them. Looked up from germline, CDR1 is LNHDA and CDR2 is SQIVND (reference sequence). CDR3 size: 14 residues. CDR3 coding DNA: TGTGCCAGTAGTCCTAGGGGGGCTGGCACTGAAGCTTTCTTT. It yields the protein CASSPRGAGTEAFF.

This clone was seen a single time. The rearrangement uses TRBV25-1 and TRBJ1-1; D is possibly TRBD1 (6 bases). Deletions cut 10 bases from V and 4 bases from J, with 13 bases between. CDR3 length: 12 amino acids. Looked up from germline, CDR1 is MGHDK and CDR2 is SYGVNS. CDR3 amino acids: CATTGSGTEAFF. DNA for the CDR3: TGTGCCACCACAGGGTCGGGCACTGAAGCTTTCTTT. The full variable domain, its missing parts supplied by reference TRBV25-1 and TRBJ1-1, is EADIYQTPRYLVIGTGKKITLECSQTMGHDKMYWYQQDPGMELHLIHYSYGVNSTEKGDLSSESTVSRIRTEHFPLTLESARPSHTSQYLCATTGSGTEAFFGQGTRLTVV.

This clone showed up just a few times. J is TRBJ2-7 and V is TRBV4-1; D remains unclear. The ends were cut back, 0 bases at V and 3 bases at J, with 12 bases in the middle. CDR1 is MGHRA and CDR2 is YSYEKL in the germline V gene. The CDR3 runs to 15 residues. CDR3 in amino acids: CASSQETWTGYEQYF. The CDR3 nucleotides read TGCGCCAGCAGCCAAGAGACCTGGACGGGCTACGAGCAGTACTTC.

This chain connects TRBV28 to TRBJ2-7, with D perhaps TRBD1 or TRBD2 (6 bases each). Trimming stripped 5 bases from V and 2 bases from J, with 13 bases between. CDR3 length: 14 amino acids. CDR1 is MDHEN and CDR2 is SYDVKM in the germline V gene. This CDR3 is CASSQGGSTYEQYF. The CDR3 DNA reads TGTGCCAGCAGTCAAGGGGGGTCCACCTACGAGCAGTACTTC.

The chain combines TRBV5-1 with TRBJ2-1, with D unresolved. V was pared by 3 bases and J by 4 bases, with 14 bases between. CDR3 size: 15 residues. Germline CDR1 is SGHRS and CDR2 is YFSETQ. The CDR3 DNA is TGCGCCAGCAGCTGGGCAGGCCGCGATTACAATGAGCAGTTCTTC. As protein: CASSWAGRDYNEQFF. The full variable domain, completed using reference TRBV5-1 and TRBJ2-1, is KAGVTQTPRYLIKTRGQQVTLSCSPISGHRSVSWYQQTPGQGLQFLFEYFSETQRNKGNFPGRFSGRQFSNSRSEMNVSTLELGDSALYLCASSWAGRDYNEQFFGPGTRLTVL.

The chain is built from TRBV21-1 and TRBJ2-2; whether TRBD2, the table's D call, matches the DNA was not checked. TRBV21-1 is shown as a pseudogene. This CDR3 has 16 residues. The CDR3 sequence is CASRPSGEGNTGELFF. The CDR3 DNA is TGTGCCAGCAGACCATCGGGGGAGGGGAACACCGGGGAGCTGTTTTTT.

The chain carries TRBV5-1 and TRBJ2-3; D is perhaps TRBD2 (5 bases). Germline V gene lookup returns CDR1 SGHRS and CDR2 YFSETQ. The CDR3 length is 14 residues. V was trimmed by 7 bases and J by 2 bases, leaving 14 bases between them. The CDR3 here is CASASERFTDTQYF. The CDR3 DNA is TGCGCCAGCGCGTCGGAGCGGTTCACAGATACGCAGTATTTT.

The J gene is TRBJ2-1, the V gene TRBV10-1, with TRBD2 identical over 13 bases. Germline CDR1 reads WNHNN; CDR2 reads SYGVQD (reference sequence). Trimming removed 4 bases from V and 7 bases from J; junction bases left unmatched: 4. CDR3 length: 15 amino acids. CDR3 in amino acids: CASSARTSGRNEQFF. CDR3 coding DNA: TGCGCCAGCAGTGCCAGGACTAGCGGGAGAAATGAGCAGTTCTTC.

The CDR3 DNA reads TGTGCCAGTAGTATAGATATGGCGCAGGGGGCTTGGGGCTACACCTTC. Amino acids: CASSIDMAQGAWGYTF. V is TRBV19 and J is TRBJ1-2; the match to TRBD1 covers 8 bases. The CDR3 loop spans 16 amino acids. Trimming at V came to 0 bases and at J to 8 bases, leaving 11 bases not matched to a gene. From germline, CDR1 is LNHDA and CDR2 SQIVND (reference sequence).

J is TRBJ1-5 and V is TRBV5-1; 8 nucleotides line up with TRBD1. CDR3 length: 16 residues. In germline, CDR1 is SGHRS, CDR2 YFSETQ. The V and J ends lost 0 bases and 2 bases, in that order; junction bases with no gene match: 4. CDR3 in amino acids: CASSLAPTGGNQPQHF. The CDR3 region has the DNA TGCGCCAGCAGCTTGGCCCCGACAGGGGGCAATCAGCCCCAGCATTTT.